This passage covers 27 T cell receptor beta chains from one sample sequenced in a study of brain T cells in children with intractable seizures. Some clones are missing from TCRdb's copy, which holds only in-frame ones; the method was immunoSEQ multiplex PCR. The sample has about 340,000 clones; over 90% are singletons. Time point indicated: blood from clinic visit 5 months post-surgery; TSC patient then seizure free. The sample in question was peripheral blood, obtained more than 4 months after surgery. These receptors originate from a boy under two years old with tuberous sclerosis and intractable seizures.

The V call is TRBV4-2, the J call TRBJ1-1, with TRBD1 matching 8 bases. This CDR3 has 13 residues. The V and J ends lost 1 base and 11 bases, in that order; junction bases with no gene match: 6. The V gene's germline CDR1 is LGHNA and CDR2 YNFKEQ. Here the CDR3 DNA reads TGTGCCAGCAGCCAAGGGACAGGGAGAAAGGCTTTCTTT. This gives the protein CASSQGTGRKAFF.

The chain carries TRBV9 and TRBJ2-2; 8 positions match TRBD1. This CDR3 is 17 amino acids long. Trimming removed 0 bases from V and 7 bases from J; junction bases left unmatched: 11. Germline CDR1 reads SGDLS; CDR2 reads YYNGEE. The CDR3 DNA follows: TGTGCCAGCAGCGTAGGTTTCCGGACAGGGAGGAGCGGGGAGCTGTTTTTT. Its protein is CASSVGFRTGRSGELFF. The full variable domain, in which reference TRBV9 and TRBJ2-2 provide the parts outside the CDR3, is DSGVTQTPKHLITATGQRVTLRCSPRSGDLSVYWYQQSLDQGLQFLIQYYNGEERAKGNILERFSAQQFPDLHSELNLSSLELGDSALYFCASSVGFRTGRSGELFFGEGSRLTVL.

The rearrangement joins TRBV15 to TRBJ1-3; TRBD1 agrees at 7 bases. CDR3 size: 16 residues. CDR1 is LNHNV, CDR2 YYDKDF, per germline (reference sequence). Trimming removed 5 bases from V and 3 bases from J; junction bases left unmatched: 10. CDR3 residues: CATSRPRGLGGNTIYF. CDR3 bases: TGTGCCACCAGCCGCCCTAGGGGGCTGGGTGGAAACACCATATATTTT.

V and J are TRBV12-3 or TRBV12-4 and TRBJ2-7, with D unclear. The germline V and J ends were trimmed by 3 bases and 1 base, with 7 bases remaining between them. This CDR3 is built from 13 residues. The CDR3 DNA reads as TGTGCCAGCAGTTTTTCAAGGTCCTACGAGCAGTACTTC. This codes for CASSFSRSYEQYF.

This chain connects TRBV10-3 to TRBJ2-7; D unresolved. The CDR3 extends over 13 amino acids. Per the germline V gene, CDR1 is ENHRY and CDR2 is SYGVKD. The V end lost 4 bases, the J end lost 0 bases, and 7 bases lay between the germline ends. CDR3 in amino acids: CAISADSSYEQYF. The CDR3 DNA sequence: TGTGCCATCAGTGCTGACTCCTCCTACGAGCAGTACTTC.

The chain has TRBV7-6 and TRBJ2-5; D assignment may be TRBD1 or TRBD2 (5 bases each). CDR1 is SGHVS and CDR2 is FNYEAQ in the germline V gene. Trimming cost V 6 bases and J 5 bases, with 19 bases left between them. The CDR3 runs 15 residues. For the CDR3, the DNA is TGTGCCAGCAGTGGCAGCGGCAGGGTAGGGGAGACCCAGTACTTC. Translating it yields CASSGSGRVGETQYF.

This clone was seen a few times. The J gene is TRBJ1-6, the V gene TRBV10-2; D is unresolved. The CDR3 sequence is 13 residues long. The germline CDR1 and CDR2 sequences are WSHSY and SAAADI. The V end lost 8 bases, the J end lost 7 bases, and 12 bases lay between the germline ends. For the CDR3, the DNA is TGCGCCAGCTGGGCCTACCGAAATTCACCCCTCCACTTT. Encoded protein: CASWAYRNSPLHF.

The chain links TRBV27 to TRBJ2-7; 9 bases line up with TRBD1. The junction had 9 bases not matched to a gene; V was cut back by 5 bases and J by 7 bases. The CDR3 is made up of 14 amino acids. The germline V gene has CDR1 MNHEY and CDR2 SMNVEV (reference sequence). Written as DNA, the CDR3 is TGTGCCAGCAGTCTAGGGACAGGGATAGGGGAGCAGTACTTC. It is translated as CASSLGTGIGEQYF.

The chain employs TRBV6-5 and TRBJ2-1, with 10 bases aligning to TRBD2. CDR3 length: 13 amino acids. J lost 2 bases, V lost 11 bases, and 3 bases had no gene match. CDR1 and CDR2 (germline): MNHEY, SVGAGI. The CDR3 sequence: CAGGLAAYNEQFF. The DNA of the CDR3 is TGTGCCGGAGGACTAGCGGCCTACAATGAGCAGTTCTTC.

The V and J genes are TRBV5-8 and TRBJ2-3; the match to TRBD2 covers 10 bases. Germline V lookup: CDR1 SGHTS, CDR2 YDEGEE. The CDR3 spans 17 residues. The V and J ends lost 0 bases and 7 bases, in that order; junction bases with no gene match: 11. The chain's CDR3 is CASSLVLSGRGQNTQYF. CDR3 sequence (DNA): TGTGCCAGCAGCTTGGTGTTGAGCGGGAGGGGGCAAAATACGCAGTATTTT.

Only one count was recorded for this clone. This sequence joins TRBV9 and TRBJ2-5, with 12 bases aligning to TRBD1. The CDR3 is 16 amino acids. Unmatched junction bases numbered 5, after V lost 0 bases and J lost 5 bases. Per germline, CDR1 SGDLS and CDR2 YYNGEE. CDR3 sequence: CASSVAGTGGRETQYF. CDR3 nucleotides: TGTGCCAGCAGCGTAGCGGGGACAGGGGGCAGGGAGACCCAGTACTTC.

The chain is built from TRBV30 and TRBJ1-1; D remains ambiguous. Trimming left V 5 bases short and J 1 base short, with 20 bases between. CDR1 is GTSNPN, CDR2 SVGIG, per germline (reference sequence). The CDR3 extends over 16 amino acids. The DNA for the CDR3 is TGTGCCTGGTCCCCTTCCCGCGTGGCAAGGAACACTGAAGCTTTCTTT. This gives the protein CAWSPSRVARNTEAFF.

Details on this clone: The junction departs from the called germline gene at one end, perhaps through a read error. This CDR3 reads CASSLAEGSSYEQYF. The CDR3 nucleotides read TGTGCTAGCAGCTTAGCCGAAGGTAGCTCCTACGAGCAGTACTTC. The chain uses TRBV7-7 and TRBJ2-7; no firm D call. From germline, CDR1 is SSHAT and CDR2 FNYEAQ (reference sequence). The CDR3 runs 15 residues.

The chain has TRBV2 and TRBJ2-2; D may be TRBD1 (5 bases). Germline CDR1 reads SNHLY; CDR2 reads FYNNEI. Trimming pared 7 bases from V and 2 bases from J, leaving 11 bases between. The CDR3 is made up of 14 amino acids. DNA of the CDR3: TGTGCCAGCAAGTTTCAGGGTAACACCGGGGAGCTGTTTTTT. Translating it yields CASKFQGNTGELFF.

The chain employs TRBV5-1 and TRBJ1-4, with TRBD1 matching 9 bases. From germline, CDR1 is SGHRS and CDR2 YFSETQ. The V gene end was trimmed by 3 bases and the J gene end by 2 bases; junction bases not matched to a gene: 14. CDR3 length: 19 amino acids. The CDR3 region is CASSSSQGQGRATNEKLFF. As DNA, the CDR3 is TGCGCCAGCAGCTCAAGCCAGGGACAGGGCAGAGCCACTAATGAAAAACTGTTTTTT.

V gene TRBV7-9 combines with J gene TRBJ1-2; D remains ambiguous. Looked up from germline, CDR1 is SEHNR and CDR2 is FQNEAQ (reference sequence). The CDR3 sequence is 14 residues long. V gave up 8 bases and J gave up 5 bases, with 18 bases separating them. The CDR3 DNA sequence: TGTGCCAGCTCCACTACAGAGGGATCGTATGGCTACACCTTC. It specifies CASSTTEGSYGYTF.

This clone was picked up one time. The V gene is TRBV9, the J gene TRBJ2-5; D tentatively reads TRBD1 or TRBD2 (5 bases each). V lost 0 bases to trimming and J lost 7 bases, with 13 bases between them. Germline-derived CDR1 and CDR2 are SGDLS and YYNGEE. The CDR3 runs to 14 residues. In nucleotides, the CDR3 is TGTGCCAGCAGCGTAGGTTACGGGGCGGGGACCCAGTACTTC. Its translation: CASSVGYGAGTQYF.

This clone was recorded once. The chain joins TRBV15 to TRBJ2-7, with no clear D. The CDR3 length is 12 residues. V was cut by 0 bases and J by 5 bases, with 5 bases left in between. The germline V gene encodes CDR1 LNHNV and CDR2 YYDKDF (reference sequence). This CDR3 reads CATSRETHEQYF. For the CDR3, the DNA is TGTGCCACCAGCAGAGAAACCCACGAGCAGTACTTC.

This clone was found a few times. The chain carries TRBV19 and TRBJ1-6; 9 positions match TRBD1. Germline V gives CDR1 LNHDA, CDR2 SQIVND (reference sequence). V lost 7 bases to trimming and J lost 9 bases; unmatched junction nucleotides: 7. The CDR3 consists of 14 residues. CDR3 residues: CASNTGTGSSPLHF. Here the CDR3 DNA reads TGTGCCAGTAATACCGGGACAGGGAGTTCACCCCTCCACTTT.

The V and J genes are TRBV5-8 and TRBJ1-2; D unresolved. Looked up from germline, CDR1 is SGHTS and CDR2 is YDEGEE. Trimming cost V 5 bases and J 4 bases, with 18 bases left between them. The CDR3 totals 15 residues. The CDR3 sequence is CASSSRPFEGYGYTF. CDR3 DNA: TGTGCCAGCAGTTCCCGCCCTTTTGAGGGCTATGGCTACACCTTC.

The V gene is TRBV19, the J gene TRBJ2-3; tentative D call: TRBD1 (6 bases). The CDR3 length is 14 residues. Germline values: CDR1 LNHDA, CDR2 SQIVND (reference sequence). Between the trimmed V and J ends, which lost 3 bases and 2 bases, there was a span of 9 bases. The CDR3 loop is CASSIGDNTDTQYF. The CDR3 coding sequence is TGTGCCAGTAGTATTGGGGACAACACAGATACGCAGTATTTT.

The gene calls are TRBV5-4 and TRBJ1-4, with D unclear. The CDR3 runs 14 residues. The germline CDR1 and CDR2 sequences are SGHNT and YYREEE (reference sequence). V lost 0 bases and J 8 bases, leaving 11 bases between the germline ends. CDR3 in DNA: TGTGCCAGCAGCTTGGAACCGGGCCGGGAAAAACTGTTTTTT. This sequence encodes CASSLEPGREKLFF.

The chain combines TRBV24-1 with TRBJ1-2, with 12 bases aligning to TRBD1. The CDR3 is 14 amino acids. The J segment lost 7 bases and the V segment lost 3 bases, leaving 2 bases of the junction unmatched. Germline-derived CDR1 and CDR2 are KGHDR and SFDVKD. Written as DNA, the CDR3 is TGTGCCACCAGTGATCCGGGACAGGGGGCTGGCTACACCTTC. It yields the protein CATSDPGQGAGYTF.

V usage is TRBV27 and J usage is TRBJ1-4; 9 nucleotides agree with TRBD1. This CDR3 is 14 amino acids long. Germline CDR1 is MNHEY and CDR2 is SMNVEV (reference sequence). V dropped 1 base and J dropped 6; count of bases not matched to a gene: 0. For the CDR3, the DNA is TGTGCCAGCAGTTTATGGACAGGGGATGAAAAACTGTTTTTT. It is translated as CASSLWTGDEKLFF.

The CDR3 loop reads CASSLDSRVRYGYTF. The CDR3 DNA reads TGTGCCAGCAGCTTGGACTCCCGGGTTCGGTATGGCTACACCTTC. V gene TRBV5-6 combines with J gene TRBJ1-2; the D is unclear. Trimming left V 0 bases short and J 5 bases short, with 14 bases between. The CDR3 spans 15 residues. In germline, CDR1 is SGHDT, CDR2 YYEEEE.

Only a few counts were recorded for this clone. V gene TRBV7-9 combines with J gene TRBJ1-2; D uncertain. The CDR3 length is 16 residues. Trimming stripped 3 bases from V and 4 bases from J, with 18 bases between. Germline lookup yields CDR1 SEHNR and CDR2 FQNEAQ (reference sequence). CDR3 in amino acids: CASSFGSRLSLYGYTF. The CDR3 region has the DNA TGTGCCAGCAGCTTCGGGAGCAGACTATCCCTCTATGGCTACACCTTC.

The J gene is TRBJ1-5, the V gene TRBV2; possibly TRBD1 for D (5 bases). The germline gives CDR1 SNHLY, CDR2 FYNNEI. V lost 4 bases, J lost 3 bases, and 10 bases lay in between. This CDR3 is built from 14 residues. Written as DNA, the CDR3 is TGTGCCAGCAGTGGGGGGGGACCCAATCAGCCCCAGCATTTT. Protein product: CASSGGGPNQPQHF.